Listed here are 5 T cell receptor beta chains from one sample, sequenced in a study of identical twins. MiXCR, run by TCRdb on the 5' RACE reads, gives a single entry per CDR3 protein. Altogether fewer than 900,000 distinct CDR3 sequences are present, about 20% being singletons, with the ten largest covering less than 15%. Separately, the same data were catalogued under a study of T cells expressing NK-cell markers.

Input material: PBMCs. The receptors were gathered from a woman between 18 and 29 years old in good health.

CDR3 amino acids: CASSLVEAAEAFF. CDR3 bases: TGTGCCAGCAGCTTAGTGGAGGCGGCTGAAGCTTTCTTT. V is TRBV11-2 and J is TRBJ1-1; D unresolved. V was clipped by 1 base and J by 6 bases, with 9 bases between them. The CDR3 loop spans 13 amino acids. Germline CDR1 and CDR2: SGHAT and FQNNGV.

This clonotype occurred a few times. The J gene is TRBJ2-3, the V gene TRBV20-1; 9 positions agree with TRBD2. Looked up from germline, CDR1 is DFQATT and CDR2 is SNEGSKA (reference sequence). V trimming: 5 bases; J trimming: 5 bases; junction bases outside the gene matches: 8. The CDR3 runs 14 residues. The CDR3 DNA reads TGCAGTGCTCCCCATAGCGGGAGATTAGATACGCAGTATTTT. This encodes CSAPHSGRLDTQYF.

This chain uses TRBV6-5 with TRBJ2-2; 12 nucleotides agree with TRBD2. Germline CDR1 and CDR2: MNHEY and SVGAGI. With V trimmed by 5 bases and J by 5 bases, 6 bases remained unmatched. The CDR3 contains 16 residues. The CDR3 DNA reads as TGTGCCAGCAGTATACTAGCGGGAGGAAGAACCGGGGAGCTGTTTTTT. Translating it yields CASSILAGGRTGELFF.

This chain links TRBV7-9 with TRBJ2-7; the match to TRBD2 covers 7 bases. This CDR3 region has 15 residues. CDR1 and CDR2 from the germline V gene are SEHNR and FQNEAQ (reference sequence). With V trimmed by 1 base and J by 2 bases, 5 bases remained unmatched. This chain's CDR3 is CASSLEERGAYEQYF. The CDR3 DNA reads TGTGCCAGCAGCTTAGAGGAGCGGGGAGCCTACGAGCAGTACTTC.

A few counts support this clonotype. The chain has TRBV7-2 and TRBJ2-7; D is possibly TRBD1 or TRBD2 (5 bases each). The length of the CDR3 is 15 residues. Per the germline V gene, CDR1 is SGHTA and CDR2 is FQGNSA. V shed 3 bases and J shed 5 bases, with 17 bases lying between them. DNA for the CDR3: TGTGCCAGCAGCTTTGGGGGACCTACTTTCGACGAGCAGTACTTC. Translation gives CASSFGGPTFDEQYF.